The T cell receptor (beta chain) under discussion was sequenced for a study of STAT3 mutations in large granular lymphocyte leukemia. General study points: Every T-cell large granular lymphocyte leukemia patient had at least one immunodominant TCR beta clonotype.

A word on this clone: Its antigen is still unknown.

Only in-frame clones appear in the TCRdb table, and some are missing; sequencing was by immunoSEQ multiplex PCR. The table lists roughly 25,000 clones, 94% of them singletons. The germline CDR1 and CDR2 sequences are SGHNT and YYREEE (reference sequence). The CDR3 is 12 amino acids. V lost 1 base to trimming and J lost 6 bases, with 5 bases between them. The chain links TRBV5-4 to TRBJ1-5; no clear D. The sample was peripheral blood mononuclear cells. The clonotype comes from a man aged 40-55 years with T-cell large granular lymphocyte leukemia. Some clones in this sample may be carry-over from other donors' samples. CDR3 loop: CASSLQGQPQHF. In DNA, the CDR3 is TGTGCCAGCAGCTTGCAAGGTCAGCCCCAGCATTTT.